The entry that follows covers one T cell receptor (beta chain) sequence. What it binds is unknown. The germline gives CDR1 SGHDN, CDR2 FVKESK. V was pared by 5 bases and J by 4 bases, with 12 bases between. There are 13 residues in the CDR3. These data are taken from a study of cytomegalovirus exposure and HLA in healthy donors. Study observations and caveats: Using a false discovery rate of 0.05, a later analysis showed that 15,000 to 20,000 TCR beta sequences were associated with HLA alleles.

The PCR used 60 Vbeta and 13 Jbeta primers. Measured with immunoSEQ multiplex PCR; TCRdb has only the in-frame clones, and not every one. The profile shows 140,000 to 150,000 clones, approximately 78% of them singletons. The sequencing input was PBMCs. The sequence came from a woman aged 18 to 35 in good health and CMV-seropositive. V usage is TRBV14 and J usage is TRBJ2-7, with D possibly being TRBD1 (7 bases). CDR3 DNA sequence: TGTGCCAGCAGCGCGGGACAGCCTTACGAGCAGTACTTC. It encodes CASSAGQPYEQYF.